The present T cell receptor (beta chain) was sequenced within a study of PD-1 blockade in classical Hodgkin lymphoma. Sequenced by immunoSEQ multiplex PCR; TCRdb stores in-frame clones only, minus some. The sample has a few thousand clones; 71% are singletons. After autologous stem cell transplantation all patients relapsed, and prior brentuximab vedotin exposure differed between cohorts. A remark on this clone: Its target is not known.

Whole-study findings and limits: Reported baseline diversity: healthy donors highest, relapsed/refractory patients lowest. Reasons behind the repertoire differences stay unclear, perhaps disease activity or earlier therapy. Patients who responded completely had about the same baseline diversity as newly diagnosed patients.

The material was peripheral blood mononuclear cells (PBMCs), obtained at baseline. This TCR was sampled from a human donor with classical Hodgkin lymphoma.

The DNA for the CDR3 is TGTGCCACCAGCCGGCGGACAGGGGGCGATCAGCCCCAGCATTTT. Translated, it gives CATSRRTGGDQPQHF. This chain uses TRBV15 with TRBJ1-5, with 11 bases identical to TRBD1. Germline V gives CDR1 LNHNV, CDR2 YYDKDF (reference sequence). The CDR3 is 15 residues long. The trim removed 5 bases at V and 5 bases at J, leaving 5 bases unmatched.